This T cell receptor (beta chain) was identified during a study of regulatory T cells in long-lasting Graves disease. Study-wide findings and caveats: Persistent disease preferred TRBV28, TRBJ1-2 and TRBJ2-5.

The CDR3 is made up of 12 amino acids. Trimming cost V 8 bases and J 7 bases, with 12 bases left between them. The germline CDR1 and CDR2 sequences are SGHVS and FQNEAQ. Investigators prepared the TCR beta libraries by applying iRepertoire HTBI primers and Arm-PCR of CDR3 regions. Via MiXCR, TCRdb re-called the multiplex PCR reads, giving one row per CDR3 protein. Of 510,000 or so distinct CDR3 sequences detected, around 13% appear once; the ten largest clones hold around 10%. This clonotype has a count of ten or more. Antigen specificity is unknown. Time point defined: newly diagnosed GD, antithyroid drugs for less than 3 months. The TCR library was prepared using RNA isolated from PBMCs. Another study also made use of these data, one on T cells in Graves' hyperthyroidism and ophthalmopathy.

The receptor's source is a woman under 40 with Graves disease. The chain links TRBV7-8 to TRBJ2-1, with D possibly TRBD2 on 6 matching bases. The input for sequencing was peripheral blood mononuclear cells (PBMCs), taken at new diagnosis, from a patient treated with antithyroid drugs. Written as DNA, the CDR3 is TGTGCCAGCGGGGAGCGGGCAAATGAGCAGTTCTTC. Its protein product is CASGERANEQFF.